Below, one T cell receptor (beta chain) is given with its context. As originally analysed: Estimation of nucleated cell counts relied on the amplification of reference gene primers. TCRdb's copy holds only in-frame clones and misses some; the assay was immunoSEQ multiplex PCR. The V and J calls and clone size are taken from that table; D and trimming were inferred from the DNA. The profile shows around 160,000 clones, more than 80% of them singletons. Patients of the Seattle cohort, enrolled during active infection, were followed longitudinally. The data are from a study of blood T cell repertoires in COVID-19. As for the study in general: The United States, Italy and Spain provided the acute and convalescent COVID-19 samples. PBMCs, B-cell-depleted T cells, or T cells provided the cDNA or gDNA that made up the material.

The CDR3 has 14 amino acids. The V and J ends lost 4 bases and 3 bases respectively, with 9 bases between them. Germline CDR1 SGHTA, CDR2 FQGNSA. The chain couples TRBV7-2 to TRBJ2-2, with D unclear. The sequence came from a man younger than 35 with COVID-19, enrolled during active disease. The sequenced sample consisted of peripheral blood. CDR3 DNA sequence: TGTGCCAGCAGCTCAGGTTGGGACACCGGGGAGCTGTTTTTT. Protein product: CASSSGWDTGELFF. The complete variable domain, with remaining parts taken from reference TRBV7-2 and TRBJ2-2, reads GAGVSQSPSNKVTEKGKDVELRCDPISGHTALYWYRQSLGQGLEFLIYFQGNSAPDKSGLPSDRFSAERTGGSVSTLTIQRTQQEDSAVYLCASSSGWDTGELFFGEGSRLTVL.